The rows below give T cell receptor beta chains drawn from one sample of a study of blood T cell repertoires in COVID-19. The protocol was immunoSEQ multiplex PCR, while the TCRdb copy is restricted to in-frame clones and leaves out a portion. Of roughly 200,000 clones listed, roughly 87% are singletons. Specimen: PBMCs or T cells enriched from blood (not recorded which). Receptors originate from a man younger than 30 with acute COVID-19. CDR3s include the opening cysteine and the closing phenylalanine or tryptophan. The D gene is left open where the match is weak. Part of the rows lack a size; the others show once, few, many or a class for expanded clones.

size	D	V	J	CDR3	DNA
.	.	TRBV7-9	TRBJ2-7	CASSFQGSYEQYF	TGTGCCAGCAGCTTTCAGGGCTCCTACGAGCAGTACTTC
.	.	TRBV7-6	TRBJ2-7	CASSPGGGSYEQYF	TGTGCCAGCAGCCCAGGGGGAGGCTCCTACGAGCAGTACTTC
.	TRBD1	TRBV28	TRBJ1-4	CASSYRGFNEKLFF	TGTGCCAGCAGCTACAGGGGGTTTAATGAAAAACTGTTTTTT
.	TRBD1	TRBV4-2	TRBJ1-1	CASSQGTGSTEAFF	TGTGCCAGCAGCCAAGGGACAGGAAGCACTGAAGCTTTCTTT
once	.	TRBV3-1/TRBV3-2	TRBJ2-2	CASSPTSWYTGELFF	TGTGCCAGCAGCCCGACTAGTTGGTACACCGGGGAGCTGTTTTTT
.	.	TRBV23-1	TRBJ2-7	CASGPGIEQYF	TGCGCCAGCGGCCCAGGTATCGAGCAGTACTTC
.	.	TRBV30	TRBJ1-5	CAWSVYRESNQPQHF	TGTGCCTGGAGTGTCTACAGGGAGAGCAATCAGCCCCAGCATTTT
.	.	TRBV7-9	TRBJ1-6	CASSSGSEMGSPLHF	TGTGCCAGCAGCTCGGGGTCTGAAATGGGTTCACCCCTCCACTTT
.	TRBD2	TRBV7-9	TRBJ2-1	CASSEGWTSGRTNNEQFF	TGTGCCAGCAGCGAGGGCTGGACTAGCGGGAGGACCAACAATGAGCAGTTCTTC
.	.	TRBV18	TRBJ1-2	CASSPREGRVAGYGYTF	TGTGCCAGCTCACCGAGGGAAGGGCGCGTTGCTGGCTATGGCTACACCTTC
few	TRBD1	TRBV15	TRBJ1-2	CATSREGGGPYGYTF	TGTGCCACCAGCAGAGAAGGGGGCGGACCCTATGGCTACACCTTC
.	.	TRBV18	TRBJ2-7	CASSPSRTYEQYF	TGTGCCAGCTCACCATCCAGGACCTACGAGCAGTACTTC
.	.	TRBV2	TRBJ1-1	CASFQGTEAFF	TGTGCCAGTTTTCAGGGTACTGAAGCTTTCTTT
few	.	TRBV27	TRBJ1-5	CASSLRSSSNQPQHF	TGTGCCAGCAGTTTGAGGTCCAGTAGCAATCAGCCCCAGCATTTT
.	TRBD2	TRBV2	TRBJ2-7	CASRGRERVNEQYF	TGTGCCAGCAGGGGGAGGGAGAGAGTGAACGAGCAGTACTTC
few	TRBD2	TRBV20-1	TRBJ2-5	CSASNTGLAIQETQYF	TGCAGTGCTAGTAATACAGGACTAGCGATCCAAGAGACCCAGTACTTC
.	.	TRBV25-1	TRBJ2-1	CASSETWESSYNEQFF	TGTGCCAGCAGTGAAACGTGGGAGTCATCCTACAATGAGCAGTTCTTC
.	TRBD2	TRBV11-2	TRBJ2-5	CASRLGGEETQYF	TGTGCCAGCCGCCTTGGGGGGGAGGAGACCCAGTACTTC
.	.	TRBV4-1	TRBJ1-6	CASSQDHYDSPLHF	TGCGCCAGCAGCCAAGATCACTATGATTCACCCCTCCACTTT
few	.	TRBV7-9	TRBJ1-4	CASSLVYNEKLFF	TGTGCCAGCAGCTTAGTGTATAATGAAAAACTGTTTTTT
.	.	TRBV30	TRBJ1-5	CAWSAGSERNQPQHF	TGTGCCTGGTCCGCCGGGTCAGAGCGCAATCAGCCCCAGCATTTT
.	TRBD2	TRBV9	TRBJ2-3	CASSVGVTSGARDTQYF	TGTGCCAGCAGCGTAGGGGTGACTAGCGGGGCCAGAGATACGCAGTATTTT
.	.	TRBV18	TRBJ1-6	CASSVDRNSPLHF	TGTGCCAGCTCAGTCGACAGGAATTCACCCCTCCACTTT
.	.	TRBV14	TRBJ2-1	CASSEKSGPPYNEQFF	TGTGCCAGCAGCGAAAAAAGCGGGCCACCCTACAATGAGCAGTTCTTC
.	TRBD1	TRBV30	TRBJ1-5	CAWSAGTVNQPQHF	TGTGCCTGGAGTGCCGGGACAGTCAATCAGCCCCAGCATTTT
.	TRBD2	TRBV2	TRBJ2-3	CASSELGGGTDTQYF	TGTGCCAGCAGTGAATTGGGGGGGGGCACAGATACGCAGTATTTT
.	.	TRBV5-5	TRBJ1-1	CASSLRGRGTEAFF	TGTGCCAGCAGCTTGCGCGGGAGGGGCACTGAAGCTTTCTTT
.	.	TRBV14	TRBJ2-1	CASSQEQGDGNEQFF	TGTGCCAGCAGCCAAGAACAGGGCGATGGCAATGAGCAGTTCTTC
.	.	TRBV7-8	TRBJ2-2	CASSLVMSGDLNTGELFF	TGTGCCAGCAGCTTAGTCATGTCAGGGGACCTGAACACCGGGGAGCTGTTTTTT
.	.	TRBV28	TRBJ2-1	CASSLRQGLLNEQFF	TGTGCCAGCAGCCTCCGGCAGGGGCTACTCAATGAGCAGTTCTTC
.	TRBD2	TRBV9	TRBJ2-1	CASSPPIAGGSYNEQFF	TGTGCCAGCAGCCCCCCGATAGCGGGAGGGAGTTACAATGAGCAGTTCTTC
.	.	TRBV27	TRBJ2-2	CASGRDKWDTGELFF	TGTGCCAGCGGGAGGGACAAGTGGGACACCGGGGAGCTGTTTTTT
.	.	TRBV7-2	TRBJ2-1	CASSSRLVEQFF	TGTGCCAGCAGCTCAAGACTAGTTGAGCAGTTCTTC
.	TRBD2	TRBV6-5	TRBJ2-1	CASGAGGYNEQFF	TGTGCCAGTGGAGCGGGAGGATACAATGAGCAGTTCTTC
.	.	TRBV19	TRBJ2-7	CASSRGHETATYEQYF	TGTGCCAGTAGTAGAGGTCACGAGACGGCGACCTACGAGCAGTACTTC
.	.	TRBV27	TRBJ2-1	CASSSRAGGEQFF	TGTGCCAGCAGTTCGAGAGCCGGGGGAGAGCAGTTCTTC
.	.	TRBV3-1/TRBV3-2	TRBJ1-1	CASSQGNFHRVEKDEAFF	TGTGCCAGCAGCCAAGGAAACTTCCACAGGGTAGAGAAGGATGAAGCTTTCTTT
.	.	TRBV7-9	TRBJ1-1	CASSSYVGGVEAFF	TGTGCCAGCAGCTCCTACGTCGGGGGGGTGGAAGCTTTCTTT
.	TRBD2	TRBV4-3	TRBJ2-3	CASSQDLRGADTQYF	TGCGCCAGCAGCCAAGATCTTCGGGGGGCAGATACGCAGTATTTT
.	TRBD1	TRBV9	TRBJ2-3	CASSVGRRGPTDTQYF	TGTGCCAGCAGCGTAGGACGAAGGGGGCCTACAGATACGCAGTATTTT
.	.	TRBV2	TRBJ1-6	CASRQGANSPLHF	TGTGCCAGCAGGCAGGGTGCCAATTCACCCCTCCACTTT
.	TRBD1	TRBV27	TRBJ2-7	CASSYTGGGEQYF	TGTGCCAGCAGTTACACAGGGGGCGGCGAGCAGTACTTC
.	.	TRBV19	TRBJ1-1	CASSIRQDTEAFF	TGTGCCAGTAGTATTCGGCAGGACACTGAAGCTTTCTTT
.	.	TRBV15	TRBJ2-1	CATSRDTSSDNEQFF	TGTGCCACCAGCAGAGATACTAGCTCTGACAATGAGCAGTTCTTC
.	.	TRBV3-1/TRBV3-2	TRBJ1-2	CASSLGLTGYGYTF	TGTGCCAGCAGCCTGGGTCTAACGGGCTATGGCTACACCTTC
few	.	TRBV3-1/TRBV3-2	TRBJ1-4	CASSQDLSLGGVEKLFF	TGTGCCAGCAGCCAAGATCTATCGCTAGGTGGAGTTGAAAAACTGTTTTTT
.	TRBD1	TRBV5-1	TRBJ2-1	CASSLGGGSEQFF	TGCGCCAGCAGCTTGGGAGGGGGCAGTGAGCAGTTCTTC
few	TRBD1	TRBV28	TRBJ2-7	CASSLWGTGIPSEQYF	TGTGCCAGCAGTTTATGGGGGACAGGGATCCCTTCCGAGCAGTACTTC